This TCR beta chain was recovered during a study of T cell repertoires in cytomegalovirus infection. TCRdb analysed the reads with MiXCR anew, one entry per CDR3 protein. The data contain roughly 120,000 distinct CDR3 sequences, over 30% of them singletons. Deletions cut 1 base from V and 3 bases from J, with 11 bases between. The germline gives CDR1 DFQATT, CDR2 SNEGSKA (reference sequence). CDR3 length: 14 residues. This clonotype was counted between two and nine times. What it recognizes is unknown. This sequence was found in a human donor in good health (CMV status not recorded). Some clones in this sample may be carry-over from other donors' samples. Sequenced material: CD8+ T cells from cultured PBMCs, taken from culture after CMV antigen stimulation. The rearrangement joins TRBV20-1 to TRBJ2-3, with D maybe TRBD2 (5 bases). CDR3 nucleotide sequence: TGCAGTGCTAGAGTGCTAGCCGGGACAGATACGCAGTATTTT. Its protein is CSARVLAGTDTQYF.